Below, 22 T cell receptor beta chains from the same sample are listed, as sequenced in a study of T cells in Graves' hyperthyroidism and ophthalmopathy (dated by TCRdb to the late 2010s). Preparation of the library involved multiplex PCR. These reads were obtained on an Illumina HiSeq 2000. The TCR beta CDR3 regions were amplified from RNA transcripts. The first round of RT-PCR for the TCR CDR3 was performed with the HTBI primer set and the Qiagen OneStep RT-PCR kit. TCRdb ran its own pipeline on the public reads, namely fastp trimming at Q25 and MiXCR clone calling, and kept in-frame beta chains. Rows matching on CDR3 protein sequence are summarized as one entry with the most common DNA and genes. Present in this sample are roughly 560,000 distinct CDR3 sequences, roughly 15% of which were seen just once. The biggest ten clones account for about 3.9% of the sample. The source material was blood. The receptor set was obtained from a woman in her thirties or forties with Graves' ophthalmopathy.

This clonotype came up many times. V is TRBV6-2 or TRBV6-3 and J is TRBJ2-5; the match to TRBD2 covers 10 bases. The germline V gene has CDR1 MNHEY and CDR2 SVGEGT. V trimming: 8 bases; J trimming: 5 bases; junction bases outside the gene matches: 5. The CDR3 covers 13 residues. CDR3 sequence: CASRSGRRETQYF. CDR3 in DNA: TGTGCCAGCCGTAGCGGGAGGAGGGAGACCCAGTACTTC.

Many counts were recorded for this clonotype. The chain couples TRBV20-1 to TRBJ2-5; 10 bases line up with TRBD2. The CDR3 sequence is 13 residues long. The V gene end was trimmed by 5 bases and the J gene end by 6 bases; junction bases not matched to a gene: 6. The germline gives CDR1 DFQATT, CDR2 SNEGSKA (reference sequence). DNA for the CDR3: TGCAGTGCTCCTAGCGGGAGTTTTAAGACCCAGTACTTC. Translating gives CSAPSGSFKTQYF.

Many counts were recorded for this clonotype. The genes are TRBV14 and TRBJ2-7; D unresolved. V was shortened by 3 bases and J by 13 bases, with 22 bases between the two germline ends. Germline V gene data show CDR1 as SGHDN and CDR2 as FVKESK. This CDR3 has 14 residues. The CDR3 bases are TGTGCCAGCAGCCATCATCAGAGAACTGGGCCGGCCTACTTC. This translates into CASSHHQRTGPAYF.

At least ten counts were recorded for this clonotype. The chain has TRBV7-8 and TRBJ2-6, with TRBD1 identical over 7 bases. This CDR3 region has 18 residues. Germline lookup yields CDR1 SGHVS and CDR2 FQNEAQ. The junction had 9 bases not matched to a gene; V was cut back by 4 bases and J by 0 bases. The CDR3 DNA reads as TGTGCCAGCAGCTCCGCTCCCGGGACAGCCTCTGGGGCCAACGTCCTGACTTTC. Protein product: CASSSAPGTASGANVLTF. Variable domain in full (rest from reference TRBV7-8 and TRBJ2-6): GAGVSQSPRYKVAKRGQDVALRCDPISGHVSLFWYQQALGQGPEFLTYFQNEAQLDKSGLPSDRFFAERPEGSVSTLKIQRTQQEDSAVYLCASSSAPGTASGANVLTFGAGSRLTVL.

This clonotype was seen ten or more times. The rearrangement uses TRBV15 and TRBJ1-2; 8 bases match TRBD1. With 5 bases clipped from V and 3 bases from J, the junction kept 11 bases outside the gene matches. This CDR3 has 16 amino acids. Germline values: CDR1 LNHNV, CDR2 YYDKDF (reference sequence). The CDR3 spells CATSLSVDREDYGYTF. The CDR3 DNA sequence: TGTGCCACCAGCTTATCTGTGGACAGGGAGGACTATGGCTACACCTTC.

This clonotype turned up a few times. The chain links TRBV29-1 to TRBJ2-2; 9 positions match TRBD1. The CDR3 is 15 amino acids. Trimming took 7 bases from V and 4 from J; bases not matched to a gene: 10. In germline, CDR1 is SQVTM, CDR2 ANQGSEA. The chain's CDR3 is CSARRGQGGTGELFF. The CDR3 coding sequence is TGCAGCGCCCGTCGGGGACAGGGAGGCACCGGGGAGCTGTTTTTT.

The CDR3 spells CASTSLGDRRQETQYF. The CDR3 DNA sequence: TGTGCCAGCACCTCTTTGGGTGACAGGCGCCAAGAGACCCAGTACTTC. The chain employs TRBV6-2 or TRBV6-3 and TRBJ2-5, with a tentative D call TRBD1 (6 bases). Trimming took off 7 bases at V and 1 base at J, with 19 bases between the two ends. The CDR3 is made up of 16 amino acids. Germline loops: CDR1 MNHEY, CDR2 SVGEGT.

This clonotype was counted ten times or more. V usage is TRBV28 and J usage is TRBJ2-5; D gene uncertain. Trimming cost V 4 bases and J 4 bases, with 7 bases left between them. This CDR3 is 12 amino acids long. Germline loops: CDR1 MDHEN, CDR2 SYDVKM. CDR3 sequence reads: CASSSLTETQYF. The CDR3 DNA sequence: TGTGCCAGCAGTTCTCTGACAGAGACCCAGTACTTC.

This clonotype was seen ten or more times. V gene TRBV11-2 combines with J gene TRBJ2-4; TRBD1 might be the D (6 bases). CDR1 SGHAT and CDR2 FQNNGV come from the germline V gene. V lost 5 bases and J 6 bases, leaving 14 bases between the germline ends. The CDR3 extends over 14 amino acids. As DNA, the CDR3 is TGTGCCAGCAGCGCAGGGGTGGGGAGAAACATTCAGTACTTC. Protein: CASSAGVGRNIQYF.

This chain connects TRBV6-2 or TRBV6-3 to TRBJ2-6; 7 nucleotides match TRBD1. Looked up from germline, CDR1 is MNHEY and CDR2 is SVGEGT. V lost 5 bases, J lost 2 bases, and 6 bases stayed unmatched. The CDR3 is 16 residues long. The chain's CDR3 is CASSTSDRAGANVLTF. The DNA of the CDR3 is TGTGCCAGCAGTACCTCAGACAGGGCTGGGGCCAACGTCCTGACTTTC.

The chain links TRBV7-2 to TRBJ2-7, with D perhaps TRBD2 (6 bases). Germline loops: CDR1 SGHTA, CDR2 FQGNSA. The CDR3 extends over 14 amino acids. The germline V and J ends were trimmed by 3 bases and 3 bases, with 12 bases remaining between them. The chain's CDR3 is CASSFEWRGYEQYF. The CDR3 DNA follows: TGTGCCAGCAGCTTCGAGTGGAGGGGCTACGAGCAGTACTTC.

V is TRBV4-3 and J is TRBJ1-6; D is unclear. Germline V gene sequence: CDR1 LGHNA, CDR2 YSLEER. The CDR3 totals 14 residues. Trimming cost V 0 bases and J 8 bases, with 8 bases left between them. CDR3 in DNA: TGCGCCAGCAGCCAAGAAGGGAGGGATTCACCCCTCCACTTT. It is translated as CASSQEGRDSPLHF.

This clonotype was seen ten or more times. The chain is built from TRBV20-1 and TRBJ2-7; D unclear. The ends were cut back, 5 bases at V and 4 bases at J, with 18 bases in the middle. The CDR3 is 14 amino acids. Germline values: CDR1 DFQATT, CDR2 SNEGSKA (reference sequence). Here the CDR3 DNA reads TGCAGTGCTCCGACGGCACCCGCCGGGTACGAGCAGTACTTC. Translating gives CSAPTAPAGYEQYF.

This clonotype was counted ten times or more. V is TRBV11-1 and J is TRBJ1-2; D might be TRBD1 (5 bases). There are 17 residues in the CDR3. Looked up from germline, CDR1 is SGHAT and CDR2 is FQDESV (reference sequence). V was clipped by 5 bases and J by 0 bases, with 19 bases between them. The CDR3 region has the DNA TGTGCCAGCAGCCCATTCTTCGCAGGGACCCCTAACTATGGCTACACCTTC. Its protein product is CASSPFFAGTPNYGYTF.

This chain uses TRBV5-6 with TRBJ1-2, with D tentatively TRBD1 (5 bases). Germline V gives CDR1 SGHDT, CDR2 YYEEEE. Trimming removed 4 bases at V and 2 bases at J, with 15 bases between. The CDR3 has 15 residues. CDR3 amino acids: CASSPTTGSNYGYTF. DNA of the CDR3: TGTGCCAGCAGCCCCACTACAGGCTCAAACTATGGCTACACCTTC.

This clonotype was found many times. This sequence joins TRBV28 and TRBJ1-5; D is unresolved. The V and J ends lost 5 bases and 2 bases respectively, with 19 bases between them. The germline gives CDR1 MDHEN, CDR2 SYDVKM. The CDR3 covers 17 residues. The CDR3 DNA is TGTGCCAGCAGTCTCTCTGGTCGGGTTATGGGCAATCAGCCCCAGCATTTT. The encoded protein is CASSLSGRVMGNQPQHF.

The chain couples TRBV30 to TRBJ2-5; no definite D call. This CDR3 is built from 13 residues. Per germline, CDR1 GTSNPN and CDR2 SVGIG (reference sequence). Trimming took 3 bases from V and 1 from J, leaving 9 bases between them. The DNA for the CDR3 is TGTGCCTGGAGCTCGGGCGGCCAAGAGACCCAGTACTTC. Translation gives CAWSSGGQETQYF.

This clonotype was seen ten or more times. The chain links TRBV28 to TRBJ2-7; TRBD2 matches at 10 bases. The CDR3 length is 17 residues. The germline V gene encodes CDR1 MDHEN and CDR2 SYDVKM. V lost 6 bases and J lost 3; bases outside the gene matches: 14. The CDR3 sequence is CASRRTSGFGYYYEQYF. In DNA form, the CDR3 reads TGTGCCAGCAGGAGGACTAGCGGTTTTGGCTACTACTACGAGCAGTACTTC. The whole variable domain, remainder taken from reference TRBV28 and TRBJ2-7, is DVKVTQSSRYLVKRTGEKVFLECVQDMDHENMFWYRQDPGLGLRLIYFSYDVKMKEKGDIPEGYSVSREKKERFSLILESASTNQTSMYLCASRRTSGFGYYYEQYFGPGTRLTVT.

The sample holds many counts of this clonotype. A read error may account for a junction end that differs from germline. The V call is TRBV28, the J call TRBJ2-7; 9 nucleotides line up with TRBD1. CDR1 and CDR2 (germline): MDHEN, SYDVKM. This CDR3 has 15 amino acids. DNA of the CDR3: TGTGCCAGCAGCCCTGGGACAGGGTCCTCCCACGAGCAGTACTTC. The encoded protein is CASSPGTGSSHEQYF.

This clonotype has ten or more counts. The junction does not match germline at one end; this may be a read error. The gene calls are TRBV30 and TRBJ1-1, with 8 bases that match TRBD1. This CDR3 region has 13 residues. The germline gives CDR1 GTSNPN, CDR2 SVGIG (reference sequence). The CDR3 sequence: CAWSIRTGWRGGF. The CDR3 bases are TGTGCCTGGAGTATCCGGACAGGGTGGCGAGGGGGCTTT.

This chain uses TRBV6-2 or TRBV6-3 with TRBJ2-2; 9 positions match TRBD1. The ends lost 4 bases at V and 7 bases at J; junction bases unmatched: 7. There are 15 residues in the CDR3. The V gene's germline CDR1 is MNHEY and CDR2 SVGEGT. CDR3 amino acids: CASSFNRGQNGELFF. As DNA, the CDR3 is TGTGCCAGCAGTTTTAACAGGGGGCAGAACGGGGAGCTGTTTTTT.

This clonotype was seen at least ten times. The DNA of the CDR3 is TGCAGTGCTAGATTCCCCCCGGGCGGGAGGCGGGTAGAGACCCAGTACTTC. Translation: CSARFPPGGRRVETQYF. This chain connects TRBV20-1 to TRBJ2-5; 8 positions match TRBD2. Germline V CDR1 and CDR2: DFQATT, SNEGSKA (reference sequence). This CDR3 comprises 17 residues. V dropped 2 bases and J dropped 4; count of bases not matched to a gene: 15.